This is a list of T cell receptor beta chains from one sample in a study of blood T cell repertoires in COVID-19. Produced via immunoSEQ multiplex PCR; TCRdb's table is partial and in-frame only. Of over 250,000 clones in the sample, about nine tenths are singletons; the top ten hold 2.2%. The sequencing sample was made of peripheral blood. Receptors originate from a man aged 45 to 65 with acute or convalescent COVID-19. The CDR3 runs from the conserved cysteine through the conserved F or W. Each record gives: CDR3 length, J gene, clone size, D gene, V gene, CDR3 DNA, CDR3 protein. A D gene is named only where the DNA matches it firmly. For some rows the clone size is stated as once, few or many, or as a class when expanded; others skip it.

13 | TRBJ1-5 | NA | NA | TRBV5-1 | TGCGCCAGCAGCGGAGACGGAAATCAGCCCCAGCATTTT | CASSGDGNQPQHF
11 | TRBJ2-7 | NA | NA | TRBV20-1 | TGCAGTGCTAGAGATAGGAGTGAGCAGTACTTC | CSARDRSEQYF
17 | TRBJ2-3 | NA | NA | TRBV29-1 | TGCAGCGTCCTGCCCCGAGAGAAGAAGTTGTTGACAGATACGCAGTATTTT | CSVLPREKKLLTDTQYF
16 | TRBJ2-2 | NA | TRBD1 | TRBV4-1 | TGCGCCAGCAGCCGAACAGGGGGCCCTAGCACCGGGGAGCTGTTTTTT | CASSRTGGPSTGELFF
14 | TRBJ1-5 | NA | TRBD1 | TRBV5-4 | TGTGCCATTACGGGGACAGGGGGAGGTCAGCCCCAGCATTTT | CAITGTGGGQPQHF
13 | TRBJ1-2 | NA | NA | TRBV5-8 | TGTGCCAGCACCCTCAGGGATTCTTATGGCTACACCTTC | CASTLRDSYGYTF
13 | TRBJ2-7 | NA | NA | TRBV30 | TGTGCCTCAAGCCCAGGGAACTCCTACGAGCAGTACTTC | CASSPGNSYEQYF
12 | TRBJ2-7 | NA | NA | TRBV12-3/TRBV12-4 | TGTGCCAGCAGGACGGACAGTTGGGAGCAGTACTTC | CASRTDSWEQYF
13 | TRBJ1-2 | NA | NA | TRBV2 | TGTGCCAGCACCCGCGCGTCTAACTATGGCTACACCTTC | CASTRASNYGYTF
12 | TRBJ2-3 | NA | NA | TRBV11-2 | TGTGCCAGCAGCGAGAGGGCAGATACGCAGTATTTT | CASSERADTQYF
15 | TRBJ1-1 | NA | TRBD1 | TRBV6-2/TRBV6-3 | TGTGCCAGCAGTCCGGGACAGGGCATGAACACTGAAGCTTTCTTT | CASSPGQGMNTEAFF
14 | TRBJ1-5 | NA | NA | TRBV10-3 | TGTGCCATCAGGTCGGAGGGTGATCATCAGCCCCAGCATTTT | CAIRSEGDHQPQHF
12 | TRBJ2-3 | NA | NA | TRBV4-1 | TGCGCCAGCAGCCACCTCACAGATACGCAGTATTTT | CASSHLTDTQYF
12 | TRBJ2-1 | once | NA | TRBV11-2 | TGTGCCAGCAGCCAGAATCAGTACGAGCAGTTCTTC | CASSQNQYEQFF
14 | TRBJ2-5 | NA | TRBD2 | TRBV5-1 | TGCGCCACCCGGGGGGGGGCCGACCAAGAGACCCAGTACTTC | CATRGGADQETQYF
14 | TRBJ1-1 | few | NA | TRBV14 | TGTGCCAGCAGCCAAGTAGGAGGACAACTAGCAGCTTTCTTT | CASSQVGGQLAAFF
15 | TRBJ1-2 | once | NA | TRBV25-1 | TGTGCCAGCAGTGAAACTCTACAGGGTGGCTATGGCTACACCTTC | CASSETLQGGYGYTF
13 | TRBJ1-5 | NA | NA | TRBV30 | TGTGCCTGGGGGCCGGGACTTAGTCAGCCCCAGCATTTT | CAWGPGLSQPQHF
16 | TRBJ1-1 | NA | NA | TRBV10-3 | TGTGCCATCAGTGAGCCGAGACAGTATTCGAACACTGAAGCTTTCTTT | CAISEPRQYSNTEAFF
13 | TRBJ2-4 | NA | NA | TRBV7-3 | TGTGCCAGCAGCTTAACGAGGCGTGACATTCAGTACTTC | CASSLTRRDIQYF
18 | TRBJ2-6 | NA | NA | TRBV5-5 | TGTGCCAGCAACTTGGTAGTGGGCACCGCCTCTGGGGCCAACGTCCTGACTTTC | CASNLVVGTASGANVLTF
14 | TRBJ2-1 | NA | NA | TRBV5-4 | TGTGCCAGCAGCGACGGGGGGCAGTACAATGAGCAGTTCTTC | CASSDGGQYNEQFF
14 | TRBJ2-7 | NA | NA | TRBV18 | TGTGCCAGCTCACCGGAACAGGCTTCTTACGAGCAGTACTTC | CASSPEQASYEQYF
12 | TRBJ1-6 | NA | NA | TRBV30 | TGTGCCGCGGCGCTCTATAATTCACCCCTCCACTTT | CAAALYNSPLHF
15 | TRBJ2-5 | NA | TRBD2 | TRBV7-8 | TGTGCCAGCAGCTTTGGCGGGGGGGGCCAAGAGACCCAGTACTTC | CASSFGGGGQETQYF
14 | TRBJ1-4 | NA | NA | TRBV30 | TGTGCCGTTGGAGAGGCAGGGAGGCCAGAAAAACTGTTTTTT | CAVGEAGRPEKLFF
16 | TRBJ2-6 | NA | NA | TRBV30 | TGTGCCTGGAGTACTGGGGCCTCCGGGGGGGCCAACGTCCTGACTTTC | CAWSTGASGGANVLTF
14 | TRBJ2-1 | few | NA | TRBV6-1 | TGTGCCATCACCCCTTACAGCTCCTACAATGAGCAGTTCTTC | CAITPYSSYNEQFF
16 | TRBJ1-1 | NA | NA | TRBV7-6 | TGTGCCAGCAGCTTAGGGGGGCGCATTAAGGGCACTGAAGCTTTCTTT | CASSLGGRIKGTEAFF
17 | TRBJ2-3 | NA | TRBD2 | TRBV7-3 | TGTGCCAGCAGCCTAGGGAGGGGAGGAGGTCGGGCAGATACGCAGTATTTT | CASSLGRGGGRADTQYF
15 | TRBJ1-4 | NA | NA | TRBV9 | TGTGCCAGCAGCGTAGGGACCGCGGGGGGTGAAAAACTGTTTTTT | CASSVGTAGGEKLFF
15 | TRBJ2-1 | NA | TRBD1 | TRBV14 | TGTGCCAGCAGCCAGCCGGGAACAGGGGGCTATGAGCAGTTCTTC | CASSQPGTGGYEQFF
17 | TRBJ1-5 | NA | NA | TRBV19 | TGTGCCAGTAGTGCCTGGGCCTGGGGAGGGAGCAATCAGCCCCAGCATTTT | CASSAWAWGGSNQPQHF
15 | TRBJ2-1 | NA | TRBD2 | TRBV9 | TGTGCCAGCAGCGCGGGACTAGCGGTATACAATGAGCAGTTCTTC | CASSAGLAVYNEQFF
15 | TRBJ1-2 | once | TRBD1 | TRBV5-1 | TGCGCCAGCAGCTTGGGGGACAGGAACAACTATGGCTACACCTTC | CASSLGDRNNYGYTF
11 | TRBJ1-1 | NA | NA | TRBV29-1 | TGCAGCGTTGGGCTGAACACTGAAGCTTTCTTT | CSVGLNTEAFF
14 | TRBJ2-2 | once | NA | TRBV2 | TGTGCCAGCATGGGGGGTACTTTAACCGGGGAGCTGTTTTTT | CASMGGTLTGELFF
15 | TRBJ1-2 | NA | NA | TRBV6-6 | TGTGCCAGCAGTTACGAAGCGATCGAGGACTATGGCTACACCTTC | CASSYEAIEDYGYTF
13 | TRBJ1-2 | NA | TRBD1 | TRBV7-2 | TGTGCCAGCAGCCGGGACAGGATCTATGGCTACACCTTC | CASSRDRIYGYTF
13 | TRBJ1-4 | NA | TRBD1 | TRBV19 | TGTGCCAGTAGCAGGGGGAGTGATGAAAAACTGTTTTTT | CASSRGSDEKLFF
13 | TRBJ2-2 | NA | NA | TRBV7-9 | TGTGCCAGCACCAAATTTTATGCCGGGGAGCTGTTTTTT | CASTKFYAGELFF
14 | TRBJ2-7 | NA | NA | TRBV16 | TGTGCCAGCAGCCATTGGGACACAGCCTACGAGCAGTACTTC | CASSHWDTAYEQYF
13 | TRBJ2-1 | NA | NA | TRBV6-5 | TGTGCCAGCAGGGACGGACAAGTAGGTGAGCAGTTCTTC | CASRDGQVGEQFF
15 | TRBJ1-4 | NA | TRBD1 | TRBV5-4 | TGTGCCAGCAGCAACAGACAGGGGACAAATGAAAAACTGTTTTTT | CASSNRQGTNEKLFF
14 | TRBJ1-2 | once | TRBD1 | TRBV5-1 | TGCGCCAGCAGCTTGCAAGACAGGGTCTATGGCTACACCTTC | CASSLQDRVYGYTF
17 | TRBJ1-6 | NA | TRBD1 | TRBV7-4 | TGTGCCAGCAGCCTAGGCGGGGACAGGGGGCCCAATTCACCCCTCCACTTT | CASSLGGDRGPNSPLHF
13 | TRBJ1-1 | NA | NA | TRBV5-1 | TGCGCCAGCAGCTCGGGGTCGAACACTGAAGCTTTCTTT | CASSSGSNTEAFF
14 | TRBJ2-7 | NA | NA | TRBV27 | TGTGCCAGCAGTCACCAGCCCCGGGGCTACGAGCAGTACTTC | CASSHQPRGYEQYF
16 | TRBJ1-1 | NA | NA | TRBV4-2 | TGTGCCAGCAGCCAGGTTTTGGAGTCACTAAACACTGAAGCTTTCTTT | CASSQVLESLNTEAFF